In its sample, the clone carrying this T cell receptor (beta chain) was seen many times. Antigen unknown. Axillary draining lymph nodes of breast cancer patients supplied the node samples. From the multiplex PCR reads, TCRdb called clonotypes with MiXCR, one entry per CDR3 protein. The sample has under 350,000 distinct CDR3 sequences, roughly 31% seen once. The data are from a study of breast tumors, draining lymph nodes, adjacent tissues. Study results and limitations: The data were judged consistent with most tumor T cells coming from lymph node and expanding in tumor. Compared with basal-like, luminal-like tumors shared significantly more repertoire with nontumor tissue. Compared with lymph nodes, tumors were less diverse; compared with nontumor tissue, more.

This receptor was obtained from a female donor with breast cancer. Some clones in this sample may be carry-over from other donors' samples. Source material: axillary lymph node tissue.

The CDR3 bases are TGTGCCAGCAGCTTCGCCGAGAGGGGGAATACGCAGTATTTT. Protein product: CASSFAERGNTQYF. V usage is TRBV7-9 and J usage is TRBJ2-3, with D possibly matching TRBD1 (6 bases). Trimming stripped 3 bases from V and 7 bases from J, with 14 bases between. Germline V gene data show CDR1 as SEHNR and CDR2 as FQNEAQ (reference sequence). The CDR3 sequence is 14 residues long.